This TCR beta chain derives from a study of blood T cells in healthy people across ages. Germline V CDR1 and CDR2: SGHRS, YFSETQ. This CDR3 spans 17 amino acids. J lost 0 bases, V lost 4 bases, and 10 bases had no gene match. The study drew donors from healthy Caucasian individuals in Russia aged roughly 6 to 100. For the second PCR, which ran for roughly 7 to 11 cycles, a sample-barcoded 5' primer and a J-beta primer mix were used. TCRdb processed the 5' RACE reads anew with MiXCR; each CDR3 protein has one entry. The sample includes 1.5 million to 2 million distinct CDR3 sequences, about two fifths of them seen just once.

This sequence was found in a human donor in good health. The chain employs TRBV5-1 and TRBJ2-3, with 8 bases aligning to TRBD1. The specimen was blood. The CDR3: CASSQIPQGASTDTQYF. CDR3 in DNA: TGCGCCAGCAGCCAAATACCTCAGGGGGCTAGCACAGATACGCAGTATTTT.